The present entry profiles one TCR beta chain with its context. The identical CDR3 is also encoded by other nucleotide sequences in the sample. These data are taken from a study of shared clonotypes between healthy human individuals. The CDR3 totals 15 residues. Per germline, CDR1 SGHRS and CDR2 YFSETQ. Trimming left V 0 bases short and J 2 bases short, with 10 bases between. Method: immunoSEQ multiplex PCR; TCRdb's copy keeps in-frame clones and lacks some. The sample lists about 980,000 clones; 70% to 85% were seen once. Sequencing was done on a sample of memory CD4+ T cells sorted from blood. This sample's subset: CD45RA-negative fraction. The rearrangement links TRBV5-1 to TRBJ2-3; D is uncertain. The clonotype originates from a man younger than 30 in good health. The CDR3: CASSLVPGITDTQYF. The CDR3 nucleotides are TGCGCCAGCAGCTTGGTCCCTGGGATCACAGATACGCAGTATTTT.